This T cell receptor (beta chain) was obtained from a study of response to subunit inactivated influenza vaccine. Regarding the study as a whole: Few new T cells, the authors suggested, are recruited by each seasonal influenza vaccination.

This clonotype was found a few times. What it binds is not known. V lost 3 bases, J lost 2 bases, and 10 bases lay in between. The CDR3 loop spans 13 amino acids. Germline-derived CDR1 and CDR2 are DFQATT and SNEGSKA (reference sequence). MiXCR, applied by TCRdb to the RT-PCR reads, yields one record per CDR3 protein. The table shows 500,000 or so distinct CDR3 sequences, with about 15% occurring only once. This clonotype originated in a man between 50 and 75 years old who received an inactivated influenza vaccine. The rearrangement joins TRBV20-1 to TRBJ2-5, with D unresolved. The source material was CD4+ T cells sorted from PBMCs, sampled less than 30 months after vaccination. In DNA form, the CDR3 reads TGCAGTGCTAGCCCGGGCAGTCAAGAGACCCAGTACTTC. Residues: CSASPGSQETQYF.